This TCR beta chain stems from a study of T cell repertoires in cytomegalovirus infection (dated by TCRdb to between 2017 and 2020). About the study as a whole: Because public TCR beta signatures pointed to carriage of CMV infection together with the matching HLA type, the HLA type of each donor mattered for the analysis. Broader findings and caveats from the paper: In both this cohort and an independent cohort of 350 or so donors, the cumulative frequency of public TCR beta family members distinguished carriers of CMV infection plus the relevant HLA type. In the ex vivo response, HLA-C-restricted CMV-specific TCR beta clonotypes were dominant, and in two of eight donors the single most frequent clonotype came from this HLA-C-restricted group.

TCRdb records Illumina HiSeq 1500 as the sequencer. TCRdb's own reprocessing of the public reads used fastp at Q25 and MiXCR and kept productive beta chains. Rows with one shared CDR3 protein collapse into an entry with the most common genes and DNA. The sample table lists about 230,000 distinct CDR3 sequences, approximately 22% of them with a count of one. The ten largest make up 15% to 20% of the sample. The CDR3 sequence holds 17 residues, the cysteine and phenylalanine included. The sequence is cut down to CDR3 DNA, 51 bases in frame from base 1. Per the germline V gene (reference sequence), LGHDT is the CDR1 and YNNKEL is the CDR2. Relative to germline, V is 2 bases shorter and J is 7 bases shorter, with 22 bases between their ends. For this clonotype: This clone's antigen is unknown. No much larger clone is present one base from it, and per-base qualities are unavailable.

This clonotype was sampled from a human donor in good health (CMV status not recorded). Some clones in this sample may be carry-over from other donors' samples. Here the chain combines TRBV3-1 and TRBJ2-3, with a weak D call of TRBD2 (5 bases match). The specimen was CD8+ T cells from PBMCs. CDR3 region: CASSQRLLDGNLNTQYF. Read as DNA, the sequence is TGTGCCAGCAGCCAACGTCTCTTAGACGGGAATCTTAATACGCAGTATTTT.